What follows are 8 T cell receptor beta chains derived from one specimen sequenced in a study of neoadjuvant nivolumab and ipilimumab in lung cancer. Clones were read by immunoSEQ multiplex PCR, and TCRdb kept only the in-frame ones, dropping some. This sample has over a thousand clones; over 70% occur once, and the top ten carry under 3%. The material sequenced was tumor tissue, taken before neoadjuvant nivolumab, alone or with ipilimumab. These receptors all stem from an adult with non-small cell lung cancer.

This clone was seen only a few times. The chain recombines TRBV4-1 with TRBJ2-3; 8 bases align to TRBD2. The CDR3 is made up of 17 amino acids. The germline gives CDR1 MGHRA, CDR2 YSYEKL. The V gene end was trimmed by 4 bases and the J gene end by 0 bases; junction bases not matched to a gene: 9. CDR3 in DNA: TGCGCCAGCAGCCGGACGGGTAGCGGGAAAAGCACAGATACGCAGTATTTT. This sequence encodes CASSRTGSGKSTDTQYF.

The chain is built from TRBV11-1 and TRBJ2-1, with no clear D. The germline V gene encodes CDR1 SGHAT and CDR2 FQDESV (reference sequence). V dropped 5 bases and J dropped 5 bases, with 10 bases sitting between them. This CDR3 is 13 amino acids long. The CDR3 is CASSPDLDNEQFF. The CDR3 coding sequence is TGTGCCAGCAGCCCAGACTTAGACAATGAGCAGTTCTTC.

J is TRBJ1-2 and V is TRBV5-5; TRBD1 is a possible D gene (5 bases). Deletions cut 0 bases from V and 5 bases from J, with 8 bases between. Per the germline V gene, CDR1 is SGHKS and CDR2 is YYEKEE (reference sequence). The CDR3 totals 13 residues. In DNA, the CDR3 is TGTGCCAGCAGCTTGGCGGGGGATTATGGCTACACCTTC. Encoded protein: CASSLAGDYGYTF.

The chain uses TRBV27 and TRBJ2-3, with 15 positions matching TRBD2. V shed 3 bases, J shed 8 bases, and the junction held 6 bases outside the gene matches. Germline CDR1 reads MNHEY; CDR2 reads SMNVEV (reference sequence). CDR3 length equals 16 residues. CDR3 bases: TGTGCCAGCAGTTTCGGGACTAGCGGGAGGTCGCGTACGCAGTATTTT. It encodes CASSFGTSGRSRTQYF.

This clone is a singleton in its sample. The V gene is TRBV29-1, the J gene TRBJ2-7; 12 nucleotides agree with TRBD2. J was trimmed by 1 base and V by 6 bases; bases with no gene match: 4. This CDR3 comprises 14 residues. CDR1 is SQVTM and CDR2 is ANQGSEA in the germline V gene. Here the CDR3 reads CSVELAGGSYEQYF. The DNA of the CDR3 is TGCAGCGTAGAACTAGCGGGAGGTTCCTACGAGCAGTACTTC.

CDR3 protein: CASSSRLAGPHETQYF. The CDR3 nucleotides are TGTGCCAGCAGCTCGAGACTAGCGGGCCCCCACGAGACCCAGTACTTC. The gene calls are TRBV7-6 and TRBJ2-5, with 10 bases lining up with TRBD2. CDR3 length equals 16 residues. The trim removed 4 bases at V and 5 bases at J, leaving 10 bases unmatched. Germline loops: CDR1 SGHVS, CDR2 FNYEAQ. The whole variable domain, filled in from reference TRBV7-6 and TRBJ2-5, reads GAGVSQSPRYKVTKRGQDVALRCDPISGHVSLYWYRQALGQGPEFLTYFNYEAQQDKSGLPNDRFSAERPEGSISTLTIQRTEQRDSAMYRCASSSRLAGPHETQYFGPGTRLLVL.

This chain connects TRBV29-1 to TRBJ2-1; 8 positions match TRBD1. The junction had 6 bases not matched to a gene; V was cut back by 3 bases and J by 2 bases. This CDR3 is built from 15 residues. From germline, CDR1 is SQVTM and CDR2 ANQGSEA. The CDR3 region is CSVERDRTTYNEQFF. The CDR3, as DNA: TGCAGCGTTGAGCGGGACAGGACCACCTACAATGAGCAGTTCTTC.

The chain recombines TRBV30 with TRBJ1-2, with 7 bases aligning to TRBD1. The germline V gene has CDR1 GTSNPN and CDR2 SVGIG (reference sequence). CDR3 size: 15 residues. The V and J ends lost 0 bases and 4 bases, in that order; junction bases with no gene match: 8. CDR3 DNA sequence: TGTGCCTGGAGTGTACCGGGACAGCGAGTCTATGGCTACACCTTC. Encoded protein: CAWSVPGQRVYGYTF.